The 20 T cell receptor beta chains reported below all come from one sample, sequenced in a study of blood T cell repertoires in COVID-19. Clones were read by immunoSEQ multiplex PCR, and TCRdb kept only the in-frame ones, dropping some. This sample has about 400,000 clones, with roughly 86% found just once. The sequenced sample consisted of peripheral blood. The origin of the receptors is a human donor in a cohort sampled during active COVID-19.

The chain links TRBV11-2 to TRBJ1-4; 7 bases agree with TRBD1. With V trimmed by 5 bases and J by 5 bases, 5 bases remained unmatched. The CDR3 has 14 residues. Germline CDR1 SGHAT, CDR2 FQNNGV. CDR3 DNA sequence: TGTGCCAGCAGCCGGACAGGCGGGAATGAAAAACTGTTTTTT. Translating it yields CASSRTGGNEKLFF.

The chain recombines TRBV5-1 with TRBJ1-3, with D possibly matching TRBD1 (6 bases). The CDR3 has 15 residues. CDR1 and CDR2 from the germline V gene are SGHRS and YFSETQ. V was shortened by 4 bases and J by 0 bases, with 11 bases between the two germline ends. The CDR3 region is CASSPRGPSGNTIYF. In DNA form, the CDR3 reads TGCGCCAGCAGCCCCAGGGGCCCCTCTGGAAACACCATATATTTT.

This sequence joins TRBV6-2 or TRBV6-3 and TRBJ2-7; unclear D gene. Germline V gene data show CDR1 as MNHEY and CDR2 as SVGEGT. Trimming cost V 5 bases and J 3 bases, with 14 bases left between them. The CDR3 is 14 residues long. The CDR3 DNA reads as TGTGCCAGCAGTGACCCCCGGCGGATCTACGAGCAGTACTTC. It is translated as CASSDPRRIYEQYF.

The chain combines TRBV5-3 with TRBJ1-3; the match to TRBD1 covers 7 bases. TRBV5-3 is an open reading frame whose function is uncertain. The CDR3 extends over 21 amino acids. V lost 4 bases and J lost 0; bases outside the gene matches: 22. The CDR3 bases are TGTGCCAGAAGCCCGGGTCCTCACAGGGGACTTCCCTGGGCCTCTGGAAACACCATATATTTT. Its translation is CARSPGPHRGLPWASGNTIYF.

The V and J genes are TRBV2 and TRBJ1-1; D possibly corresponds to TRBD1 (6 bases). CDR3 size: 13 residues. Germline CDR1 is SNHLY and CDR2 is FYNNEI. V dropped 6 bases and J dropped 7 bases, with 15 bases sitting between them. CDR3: CASRHRDTFEAFF. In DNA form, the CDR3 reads TGTGCCAGCAGACACCGGGACACCTTTGAAGCTTTCTTT.

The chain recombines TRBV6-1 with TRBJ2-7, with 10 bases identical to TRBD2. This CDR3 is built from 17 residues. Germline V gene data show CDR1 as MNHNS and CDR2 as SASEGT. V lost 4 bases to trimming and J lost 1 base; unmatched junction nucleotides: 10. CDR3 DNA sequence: TGTGCCAGCAGTGCCAAGACCACTAGCGGGGTATCCTACGAGCAGTACTTC. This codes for CASSAKTTSGVSYEQYF.

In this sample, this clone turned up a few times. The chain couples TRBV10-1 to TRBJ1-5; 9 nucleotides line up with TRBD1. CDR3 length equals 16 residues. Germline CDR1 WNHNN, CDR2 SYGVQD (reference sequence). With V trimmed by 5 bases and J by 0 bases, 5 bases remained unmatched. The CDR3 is CASSPGQGYSNQPQHF. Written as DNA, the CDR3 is TGCGCCAGCAGTCCGGGACAGGGTTATAGCAATCAGCCCCAGCATTTT.

In DNA, the CDR3 is TGTGCCTCAAGGAGACAGGGGGCCTACGAGCAGTACTTC. It encodes CASRRQGAYEQYF. The V call is TRBV30, the J call TRBJ2-7; 9 nucleotides agree with TRBD1. With 7 bases clipped from V and 2 bases from J, the junction kept 6 bases outside the gene matches. This CDR3 is 13 amino acids long. Per the germline V gene, CDR1 is GTSNPN and CDR2 is SVGIG (reference sequence).

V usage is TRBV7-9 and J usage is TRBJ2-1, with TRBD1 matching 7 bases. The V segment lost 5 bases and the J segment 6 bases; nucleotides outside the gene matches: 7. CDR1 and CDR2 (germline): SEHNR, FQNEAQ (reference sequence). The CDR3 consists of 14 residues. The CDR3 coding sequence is TGTGCCAGCAGCGGCGCCGGGACAGCCAATGAGCAGTTCTTC. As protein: CASSGAGTANEQFF.

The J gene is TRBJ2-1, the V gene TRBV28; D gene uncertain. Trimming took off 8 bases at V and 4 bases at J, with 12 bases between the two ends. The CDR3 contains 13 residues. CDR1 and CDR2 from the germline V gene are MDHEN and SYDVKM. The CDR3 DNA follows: TGTGCCAGCCTCCCTACCGAATACAATGAGCAGTTCTTC. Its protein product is CASLPTEYNEQFF.

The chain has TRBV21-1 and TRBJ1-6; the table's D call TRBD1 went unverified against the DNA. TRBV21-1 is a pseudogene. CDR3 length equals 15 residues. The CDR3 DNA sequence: TGTGCCAACTTAGTGTGGGTCGAAGGGGATTCACCCCTCCACTTT. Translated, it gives CANLVWVEGDSPLHF.

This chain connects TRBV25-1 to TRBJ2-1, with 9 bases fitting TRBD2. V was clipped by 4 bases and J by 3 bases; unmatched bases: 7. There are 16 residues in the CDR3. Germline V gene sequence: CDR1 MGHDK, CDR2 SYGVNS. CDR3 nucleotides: TGTGCCAGCAGTGCCACATCTAGCGGGGTCTACAATGAGCAGTTCTTC. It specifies CASSATSSGVYNEQFF.

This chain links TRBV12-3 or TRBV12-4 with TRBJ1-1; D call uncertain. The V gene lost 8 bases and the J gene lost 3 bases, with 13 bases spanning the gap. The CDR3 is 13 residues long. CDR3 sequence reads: CASWPGRHTEAFF. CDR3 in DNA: TGTGCCAGCTGGCCTGGGAGGCACACTGAAGCTTTCTTT.

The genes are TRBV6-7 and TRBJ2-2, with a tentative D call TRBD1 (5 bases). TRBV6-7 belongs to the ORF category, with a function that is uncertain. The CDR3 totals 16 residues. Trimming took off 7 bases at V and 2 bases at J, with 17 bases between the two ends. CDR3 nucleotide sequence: TGTGCCAGCACACCCCTAAAACAGGTTAACACCGGGGAGCTGTTTTTT. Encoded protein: CASTPLKQVNTGELFF.

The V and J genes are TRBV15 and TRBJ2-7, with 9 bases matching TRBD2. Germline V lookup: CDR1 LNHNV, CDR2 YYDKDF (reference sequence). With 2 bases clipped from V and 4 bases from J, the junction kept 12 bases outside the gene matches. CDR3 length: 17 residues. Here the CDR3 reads CATSRTPGVAGAYEQYF. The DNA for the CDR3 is TGTGCCACCAGCAGAACCCCTGGGGTAGCGGGAGCATACGAGCAGTACTTC.

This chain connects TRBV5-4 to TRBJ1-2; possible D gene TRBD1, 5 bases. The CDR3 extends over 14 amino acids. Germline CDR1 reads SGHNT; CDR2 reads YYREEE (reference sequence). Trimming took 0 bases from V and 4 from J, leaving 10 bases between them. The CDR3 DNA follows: TGTGCCAGCAGCTTGGGACAGAGCTCCTATGGCTACACCTTC. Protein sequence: CASSLGQSSYGYTF.

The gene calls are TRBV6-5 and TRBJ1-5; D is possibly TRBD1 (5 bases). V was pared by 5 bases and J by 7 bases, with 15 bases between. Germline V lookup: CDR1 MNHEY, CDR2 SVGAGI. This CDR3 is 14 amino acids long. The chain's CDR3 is CASSRLQGEQPQHF. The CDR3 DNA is TGTGCCAGCAGTCGCCTGCAGGGTGAACAGCCCCAGCATTTT.

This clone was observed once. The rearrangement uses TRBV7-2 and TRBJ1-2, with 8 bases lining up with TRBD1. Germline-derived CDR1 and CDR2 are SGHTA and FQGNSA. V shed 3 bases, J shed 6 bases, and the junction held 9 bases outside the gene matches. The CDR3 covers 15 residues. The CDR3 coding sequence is TGTGCCAGCAGCTTCCCACTTGGGACAGGACATGGCTACACCTTC. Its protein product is CASSFPLGTGHGYTF.

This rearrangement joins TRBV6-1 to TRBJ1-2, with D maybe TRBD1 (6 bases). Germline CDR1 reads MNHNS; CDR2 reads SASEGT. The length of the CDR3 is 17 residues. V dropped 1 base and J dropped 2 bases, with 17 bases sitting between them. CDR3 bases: TGTGCCAGCAGTGAAGGTTTGTCAGTCAGGGGAAACTATGGCTACACCTTC. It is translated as CASSEGLSVRGNYGYTF.

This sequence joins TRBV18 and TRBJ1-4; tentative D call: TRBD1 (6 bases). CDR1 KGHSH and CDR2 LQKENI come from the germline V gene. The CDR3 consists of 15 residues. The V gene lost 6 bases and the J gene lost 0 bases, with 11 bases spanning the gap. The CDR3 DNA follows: TGTGCCAGCTCTCCTGGGACAACAACTAATGAAAAACTGTTTTTT. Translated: CASSPGTTTNEKLFF. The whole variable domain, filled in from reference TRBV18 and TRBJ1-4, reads NAGVMQNPRHLVRRRGQEARLRCSPMKGHSHVYWYRQLPEEGLKFMVYLQKENIIDESGMPKERFSAEFPKEGPSILRIQQVVRGDSAAYFCASSPGTTTNEKLFFGSGTQLSVL.